This section outlines one T cell receptor beta chain sequence together with its context. The CDR3 covers 15 residues. V lost 1 base to trimming and J lost 1 base, with 8 bases between them. The V gene's germline CDR1 is SGHTA and CDR2 FQGNSA. The assay was immunoSEQ multiplex PCR, and TCRdb's table has in-frame clones only and misses some. This sample has about 8,000 clones, with 85% to 90% found just once. The sample originates from a study of OX40 agonist ivuxolimab in advanced cancers. The sequence was obtained from an adult with an advanced solid tumor such as melanoma, head and neck, liver or kidney cancer. The chain uses TRBV7-2 and TRBJ1-5; TRBD1 might be the D (6 bases). Source: CD4+ or CD8+ T cells sorted from blood, taken in a trial of the OX40 agonist ivuxolimab. CDR3 sequence: CASSLDRESNQPQHF. The CDR3 DNA sequence: TGTGCCAGCAGCTTAGACAGGGAAAGCAATCAGCCCCAGCATTTT. Combining the CDR3 with reference TRBV7-2 and TRBJ1-5 gives the whole variable domain GAGVSQSPSNKVTEKGKDVELRCDPISGHTALYWYRQSLGQGLEFLIYFQGNSAPDKSGLPSDRFSAERTGGSVSTLTIQRTQQEDSAVYLCASSLDRESNQPQHFGDGTRLSIL.